A selection of T cell receptor beta chains follows, all from one sample in a study of blood T cell repertoires in COVID-19. Sequenced by immunoSEQ multiplex PCR; TCRdb stores in-frame clones only, minus some. The sample contains a few hundred thousand clones, around nine tenths of which appear only once. Sequencing was carried out using PBMCs or T cells enriched from blood (not recorded which). Receptors originate from a woman in her thirties or forties who had recovered from COVID-19. CDR3s include the opening cysteine and the closing phenylalanine or tryptophan. A D gene is named only where the DNA matches it firmly. Size tells how often a clone was seen (once, few, many) or the class of an expanded clone, and some rows leave it out.

size: .
D: TRBD1
V: TRBV3-1/TRBV3-2
J: TRBJ1-1
CDR3: CASSLGTGEDGAFF
DNA: TGTGCCAGCAGCCTGGGGACAGGGGAGGATGGAGCTTTCTTT

size: .
D: .
V: TRBV4-3
J: TRBJ1-1
CDR3: CASSQVHRRNTEAFF
DNA: TGCGCCAGCAGCCAAGTTCACCGTAGGAACACTGAAGCTTTCTTT

size: few
D: .
V: TRBV7-9
J: TRBJ2-7
CDR3: CASSLVETSGPYWYF
DNA: TGTGCCAGCAGCTTAGTCGAGACTAGTGGGCCGTATTGGTACTTC

size: .
D: .
V: TRBV7-2
J: TRBJ1-6
CDR3: CASSRDTRIYNSPLHF
DNA: TGTGCCAGCAGCCGGGACACCCGGATTTATAATTCACCCCTCCACTTT

size: .
D: TRBD2
V: TRBV3-1/TRBV3-2
J: TRBJ2-7
CDR3: CASSQDIESGSLYEQYF
DNA: TGTGCCAGCAGCCAAGATATCGAGAGCGGGAGTTTATACGAGCAGTACTTC

size: .
D: .
V: TRBV6-2/TRBV6-3
J: TRBJ1-2
CDR3: CASSYLTSGYTF
DNA: TGTGCCAGCAGTTACCTGACAAGTGGCTACACCTTC

size: .
D: .
V: TRBV19
J: TRBJ2-7
CDR3: CASSIATAYEQYF
DNA: TGTGCCAGTAGTATAGCTACTGCCTACGAGCAGTACTTC

size: .
D: .
V: TRBV5-1
J: TRBJ1-2
CDR3: CASSLGQNYGYTF
DNA: TGCGCCAGCAGCTTGGGACAAAACTATGGCTACACCTTC

size: .
D: .
V: TRBV12-5
J: TRBJ2-2
CDR3: CASALTATTGELFF
DNA: TGTGCTAGTGCTTTGACAGCTACAACCGGGGAGCTGTTTTTT

size: .
D: .
V: TRBV29-1
J: TRBJ1-1
CDR3: CSVVVRGRNTEAFF
DNA: TGCAGCGTTGTGGTCAGGGGACGGAACACTGAAGCTTTCTTT

size: .
D: TRBD1
V: TRBV4-2
J: TRBJ2-5
CDR3: CASSQDPNQGARETQYF
DNA: TGTGCCAGCAGCCAAGATCCCAACCAGGGGGCTCGGGAGACCCAGTACTTC

size: once
D: .
V: TRBV11-2
J: TRBJ2-2
CDR3: CASSTRGGTGELFF
DNA: TGTGCCAGCAGCACTAGGGGGGGGACCGGGGAGCTGTTTTTT

size: .
D: .
V: TRBV5-1
J: TRBJ1-2
CDR3: CASSRELGYGYTF
DNA: TGCGCCAGCAGCCGAGAGCTTGGCTATGGCTACACCTTC

size: once
D: .
V: TRBV6-5
J: TRBJ2-1
CDR3: CASSYSRGTYNEQFF
DNA: TGTGCCAGCAGTTATTCGCGGGGTACCTACAATGAGCAGTTCTTC

size: .
D: .
V: TRBV11-3
J: TRBJ2-3
CDR3: CASSLAGINTDTQYF
DNA: TGTGCCAGCAGCTTAGCGGGGATTAACACAGATACGCAGTATTTT

size: .
D: .
V: TRBV6-2/TRBV6-3
J: TRBJ1-5
CDR3: CASSQKPSGGNQPQHF
DNA: TGTGCCAGCAGTCAAAAACCATCAGGAGGTAATCAGCCCCAGCATTTT

size: .
D: .
V: TRBV10-3
J: TRBJ2-1
CDR3: CAISEGSTAGSYNEQFF
DNA: TGTGCCATCAGTGAAGGGTCCACTGCGGGATCCTACAATGAGCAGTTCTTC

size: .
D: TRBD1
V: TRBV5-4
J: TRBJ1-1
CDR3: CASSLGGQGGAFF
DNA: TGTGCCAGCAGCTTAGGGGGACAGGGGGGAGCTTTCTTT

size: .
D: TRBD2
V: TRBV7-9
J: TRBJ2-1
CDR3: CASSTPLAENYNEQFF
DNA: TGTGCCAGCAGCACTCCACTAGCGGAGAACTACAATGAGCAGTTCTTC

size: once
D: TRBD2
V: TRBV19
J: TRBJ2-1
CDR3: CASSSGTSGSHNEQFF
DNA: TGTGCCAGTAGTAGCGGGACTAGCGGGAGCCACAATGAGCAGTTCTTC

size: .
D: TRBD1
V: TRBV4-3
J: TRBJ2-7
CDR3: CASSRTGTAYEQYF
DNA: TGCGCCAGCAGCCGCACCGGGACAGCCTACGAGCAGTACTTC

size: .
D: .
V: TRBV7-9
J: TRBJ1-3
CDR3: CASSLGWGHLVSGNTIYF
DNA: TGTGCCAGCAGCTTAGGCTGGGGACACCTTGTCTCTGGAAACACCATATATTTT

size: .
D: .
V: TRBV6-5
J: TRBJ2-7
CDR3: CASSRPRGVSYEQYF
DNA: TGTGCCAGCAGCCGACCCCGCGGGGTCTCCTACGAGCAGTACTTC

size: .
D: .
V: TRBV7-9
J: TRBJ1-1
CDR3: CASRGGNTEAFF
DNA: TGTGCCAGCAGGGGGGGGAACACTGAAGCTTTCTTT

size: .
D: TRBD1
V: TRBV7-8
J: TRBJ1-1
CDR3: CASSLPGQGTNTEAFF
DNA: TGTGCCAGCAGCTTACCGGGACAGGGGACGAACACTGAAGCTTTCTTT

size: .
D: .
V: TRBV10-1
J: TRBJ1-1
CDR3: CASSTPDRRNTEAFF
DNA: TGCGCCAGCAGTACCCCCGATCGTAGGAACACTGAAGCTTTCTTT

size: .
D: .
V: TRBV2
J: TRBJ2-5
CDR3: CAIRSRQETQYF
DNA: TGTGCCATCCGGAGTCGGCAAGAGACCCAGTACTTC

size: .
D: .
V: TRBV11-3
J: TRBJ2-5
CDR3: CASRLGGAGETQYF
DNA: TGTGCCAGCAGACTAGGAGGGGCAGGGGAGACCCAGTACTTC

size: .
D: .
V: TRBV10-3
J: TRBJ1-5
CDR3: CAISEALAGQPQHF
DNA: TGTGCCATCAGTGAGGCATTGGCGGGACAGCCCCAGCATTTT

size: .
D: .
V: TRBV19
J: TRBJ1-1
CDR3: CASSIRGANTEAFF
DNA: TGTGCCAGTAGTATCAGGGGAGCGAACACTGAAGCTTTCTTT

size: .
D: .
V: TRBV7-6
J: TRBJ1-1
CDR3: CASSLALNTEAFF
DNA: TGTGCCAGCAGCTTAGCCTTAAACACTGAAGCTTTCTTT

size: .
D: TRBD1
V: TRBV10-2
J: TRBJ2-1
CDR3: CASKSGQGHEQFF
DNA: TGCGCCAGCAAGTCAGGACAGGGTCATGAGCAGTTCTTC

size: .
D: .
V: TRBV5-1
J: TRBJ1-4
CDR3: CASSHRTGEKLFF
DNA: TGCGCCAGCAGTCACAGAACGGGGGAAAAACTGTTTTTT